The sequence of this T cell receptor (beta chain) was determined in a study of cytomegalovirus exposure and HLA in healthy donors. Regarding the study as a whole: Researchers reported from a later analysis that most CMV-associated TCR beta chains appeared HLA-restricted. The study recorded over 150 TCR beta chains that were cytomegalovirus-associated. Sequencing probably produced one cluster of sequence variants that were highly shared.

Vbeta (60) and Jbeta (13) primers were used in the PCR. Measured with immunoSEQ multiplex PCR; TCRdb has only the in-frame clones, and not every one. The table shows about 56,000 clones, with about 80% occurring only once. Comments on this clone: Its antigen is not identified.

The source is a middle-aged man in good health and CMV-seronegative. Specimen: PBMCs.

The CDR3 spells CASSPRGQGNMNTEAFF. The CDR3 bases are TGTGCCAGCTCACCACGGGGACAGGGAAATATGAACACTGAAGCTTTCTTT. J is TRBJ1-1 and V is TRBV18; 9 bases fit TRBD1. The CDR3 consists of 17 residues. The J segment lost 0 bases and the V segment lost 1 base, leaving 6 bases of the junction unmatched. Germline V gives CDR1 KGHSH, CDR2 LQKENI.